This entry lists 5 T cell receptor beta chains sequenced from one sample in a study of blood T cells in healthy people across ages. Alongside a J-beta primer mix, a sample-barcoded 5' primer served in a second PCR lasting about 6 to 12 cycles. TCRdb passed the 5' RACE reads through MiXCR, listing each CDR3 protein once. The table has around 1,800,000 distinct CDR3 sequences, around 40% seen once. Sequences were obtained from blood. Receptors originate from a human donor in good health.

This chain links TRBV25-1 with TRBJ1-5, with TRBD1 identical over 8 bases. This CDR3 spans 16 amino acids. Germline V gene sequence: CDR1 MGHDK, CDR2 SYGVNS. After removal of 10 bases from V and 4 bases from J, the junction contained 15 bases not matched to a gene. CDR3 residues: CATTPHLGQGNQPQHF. CDR3 nucleotides: TGTGCCACCACACCACACTTAGGACAGGGAAATCAGCCCCAGCATTTT.

This clonotype was recorded a few times. V usage is TRBV12-3 or TRBV12-4 and J usage is TRBJ1-5; D ambiguous. V was pared by 1 base and J by 4 bases, with 11 bases between. The CDR3 covers 15 residues. CDR3 DNA sequence: TGTGCCAGCAGTTTAGAGACGGGTCGAAATCAGCCCCAGCATTTT. Its translation: CASSLETGRNQPQHF.

The chain recombines TRBV14 with TRBJ2-1; D remains unclear. The DNA end is more similar to TRBJ2-7, so the J call may be wrong. CDR3 length: 15 amino acids. Germline-derived CDR1 and CDR2 are SGHDN and FVKESK. The CDR3 loop reads CASSQVQEPYNEQYF. CDR3 DNA sequence: TGTGCCAGCAGCCAAGTGCAGGAGCCCTACAATGAGCAGTACTTC.

This clonotype was seen a handful of times. The chain uses TRBV11-2 and TRBJ2-1, with TRBD1 matching over 9 bases. With V trimmed by 4 bases and J by 8 bases, 9 bases remained unmatched. The CDR3 length is 15 residues. The germline CDR1 and CDR2 sequences are SGHAT and FQNNGV. The CDR3 DNA reads TGTGCCAGCAGCTACAGGGGGCGCGAAAACGATGAGCAGTTCTTC. Amino acids: CASSYRGRENDEQFF.

The V gene is TRBV5-5, the J gene TRBJ1-5; TRBD1 aligns across 7 bases. Losses at the gene ends were 1 base for V and 5 bases for J; bases not matched to a gene: 6. CDR1 SGHKS and CDR2 YYEKEE come from the germline V gene (reference sequence). The CDR3 consists of 15 residues. This chain's CDR3 is CASSLFSGGDQPQHF. CDR3 sequence (DNA): TGTGCCAGCAGCTTGTTTTCAGGGGGGGATCAGCCCCAGCATTTT.